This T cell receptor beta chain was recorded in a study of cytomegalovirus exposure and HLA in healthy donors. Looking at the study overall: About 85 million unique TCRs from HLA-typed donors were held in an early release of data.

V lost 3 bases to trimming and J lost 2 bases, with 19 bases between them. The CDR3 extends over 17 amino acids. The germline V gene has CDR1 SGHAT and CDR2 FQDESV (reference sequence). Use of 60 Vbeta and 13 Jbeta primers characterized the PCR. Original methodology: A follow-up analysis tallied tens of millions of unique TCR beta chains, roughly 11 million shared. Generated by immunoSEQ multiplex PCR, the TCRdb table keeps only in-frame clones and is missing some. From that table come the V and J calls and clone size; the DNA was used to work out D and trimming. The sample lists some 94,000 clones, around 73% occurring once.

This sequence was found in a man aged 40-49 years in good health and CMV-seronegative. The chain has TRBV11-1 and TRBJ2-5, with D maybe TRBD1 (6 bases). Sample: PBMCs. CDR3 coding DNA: TGTGCCAGCAGCTTGGCAGGGGCTTTCAGGGGACAAGAGACCCAGTACTTC. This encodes CASSLAGAFRGQETQYF.